This T cell receptor (beta chain) is drawn from a study of cytotoxic CD8 clonotypes in ibrutinib-treated CLL. Whole-study findings and limits: Having risen at ibrutinib response, clonality had fallen back toward baseline by progression. At baseline, clonality was higher than in age-matched healthy donors and correlated with CD8+ counts.

This clone was seen a single time. Its antigen is unknown. Sequencing was performed with immunoSEQ multiplex PCR; in TCRdb, only in-frame clones are kept and a portion is missing. The sample records approximately 210,000 clones, over 60% being singletons. This CDR3 comprises 17 residues. Germline-derived CDR1 and CDR2 are SGHTA and FQGTGA. The J segment lost 3 bases and the V segment lost 4 bases, leaving 8 bases of the junction unmatched. The source is a human donor with chronic lymphocytic leukemia. The V and J genes are TRBV7-3 and TRBJ2-1, with 11 nucleotides matching TRBD2. The source was PBMCs, collected after 24 months of ibrutinib treatment. The CDR3 DNA sequence: TGTGCCAGCAGCTCCTCAAAGACTAGCGGGAACTACAATGAGCAGTTCTTC. Amino acids: CASSSSKTSGNYNEQFF.